The sequence of this TCR beta chain was determined in a study of blood T cell repertoires in COVID-19. About the study: Samples taken during acute and convalescent COVID-19 were collected in the United States, Italy and Spain. T cells, B-cell-depleted T cells, or PBMCs supplied cDNA or gDNA.

As processed by the authors: It was from reference gene primer amplification that nucleated cell counts were estimated. Profiling relied on immunoSEQ multiplex PCR, and the TCRdb table lists in-frame clones only, not all of them. From that table come the V and J calls and clone size; the DNA was used to work out D and trimming. The sample carries roughly 110,000 clones, about 85% recorded once. Followed longitudinally, the Seattle patients had been enrolled during active infection. This CDR3 has 13 amino acids. Trimming took 3 bases from V and 6 from J; bases not matched to a gene: 4. Looked up from germline, CDR1 is SGHKS and CDR2 is YYEKEE (reference sequence).

The chain combines TRBV5-5 with TRBJ1-2; TRBD1 matches 8 bases. Sample: peripheral blood. The source of this sequence is a woman aged 60-70 years with COVID-19, enrolled during active disease. Here the CDR3 reads CASSSGQEHGYTF. CDR3 sequence (DNA): TGTGCCAGCAGCTCGGGACAGGAACATGGCTACACCTTC.